This T cell receptor beta chain stems from a study of early T cells in non-severe SARS-CoV-2 infection (TCRdb year 2021). For the wider study: Because TCR sequencing was done on bulk RNA from unsorted whole blood, the alpha and beta chains could not be paired. What the research found in general, with its limitations: Matching against VDJdb was skewed toward anti-spike CD8 responses, likely underestimated virus-specific expansions, and missed private and CD4 specificities.

Set within a cohort of healthcare workers in London, UK, this nested case-control study involved weekly PCR testing of nasopharyngeal swabs along with blood sampling. Between 23 and 31 March 2020, the week of the UK lockdown, healthcare workers were enrolled and then followed up weekly for as long as 16 weeks. The library was built by means of 5' RACE. Instrument used: NextSeq 500. Unique molecular identifiers were attached to individual cDNA molecules in the TCR library protocol so that sequencing error and PCR bias could be corrected. Sequencing covered both TCR alpha and beta chains, and within each sample the abundances of alpha and beta sequences were tightly co-correlated. Processing in the source paper ran as follows. Decombinator V4 was used to annotate the V gene, J gene and CDR3 of the TCR sequences. TCRs were defined as expanded if a significant change between any two time points was detected under a Poisson model with p below 0.0001. TCR abundances were normalised to the total number of TCRs sequenced per sample and were expressed as counts per million. TRAV1-2 paired with TRAJ12, TRAJ20 or TRAJ33 defined MAIT TCRs, while TRAV10 paired with TRAJ18 defined iNKT TCRs. VDJdb, accessed 1 November 2021, was searched for CMV, EBV and SARS-CoV-2 annotated TCRs, excluding TCRs annotated for multiple antigens. TCRdb applied fastp at Q25 and MiXCR to the public reads, then kept only in-frame beta chains. Each CDR3 protein appears once, grouped with its most common genes and DNA. In this record, the V and J calls reflect TCRdb's handling and not the investigators' own analysis. The sample table lists about 44,000 distinct CDR3 sequences, under 30% of them with a count of one. Of the sample, 4.6% is held by the ten largest clones.

CDR1 and CDR2, looked up from the germline V gene, are LGHNA and YNFKEQ. CDR3 length: 15 amino acids, cysteine to phenylalanine. The DNA shown is the 45-base CDR3, in frame from base 1. V is pruned by 2 bases and J by 3 bases, leaving 6 bases of the junction without a gene match. This clonotype has only a few counts. Its antigen has not been determined. Base qualities were left out, and no much larger clone turns up one base away. This sequence originates from an adult who was a healthcare worker with PCR-confirmed SARS-CoV-2 infection or an uninfected control (not recorded which). The sequences come from whole blood, collected at baseline. Recombination linked TRBV4-2 to TRBJ1-1; the junction holds 7 bases that match TRBD1. The DNA reads TGTGCCAGCAGCCAATCCGACAGGGAACACACTGAAGCTTTCTTT. Translated, this gives CASSQSDREHTEAFF.